This T cell receptor beta chain was profiled in a study of blood T cell repertoires in COVID-19. Study context: Material from acute and convalescent COVID-19 was sourced from the United States, Italy and Spain. In each case, the material was cDNA or gDNA derived from T cells, B-cell-depleted T cells, or PBMCs.

In the original analysis: Estimates of nucleated cell counts were drawn from the amplification of reference gene primers. Sequencing used immunoSEQ multiplex PCR; TCRdb keeps in-frame clones, though not all of them. V, J and clone size were drawn from that table, and D and trimming were deduced from the DNA. This sample has approximately 100,000 clones, with more than 75% found just once. V dropped 6 bases and J dropped 7 bases, with 15 bases sitting between them. This CDR3 region has 14 residues. The germline V gene has CDR1 MNHEY and CDR2 SVGAGI. Sequenced: peripheral blood. This clonotype originated in a man in his fifties or sixties with acute or convalescent COVID-19. The rearrangement links TRBV6-5 to TRBJ1-4, with D uncertain. This CDR3 reads CASRGPSSVEKLFF. Written as DNA, the CDR3 is TGTGCCAGCAGGGGCCCGAGTTCAGTTGAAAAACTGTTTTTT.